In its sample, the clone carrying this T cell receptor beta chain was seen once. Sequencing used immunoSEQ multiplex PCR; TCRdb keeps in-frame clones, though not all of them. This table holds tens of thousands of clones, around 92% found once. This record belongs to a study of technical replicates of blood from a handful of donors. The V gene end was trimmed by 5 bases and the J gene end by 2 bases; junction bases not matched to a gene: 6. The CDR3 is made up of 15 amino acids. Germline loops: CDR1 SGHNT, CDR2 YYREEE (reference sequence). The V gene is TRBV5-4, the J gene TRBJ2-5; 10 nucleotides agree with TRBD2. This receptor was taken from a human donor in good health. Some clones in this sample may be carry-over from other donors' samples. The source material was T cells isolated from PBMCs. The DNA of the CDR3 is TGTGCCAGCAGGCTTGGACTAGCGGATCAAGAGACCCAGTACTTC. Translated, it gives CASRLGLADQETQYF. Supplemented by reference TRBV5-4 and TRBJ2-5, the full variable domain reads ETGVTQSPTHLIKTRGQQVTLRCSSQSGHNTVSWYQQALGQGPQFIFQYYREEENGRGNFPPRFSGLQFPNYSSELNVNALELDDSALYLCASRLGLADQETQYFGPGTRLLVL.